One and the same sample provided the 19 T cell receptor beta chains below, sequenced in a study of CD8 T cells in Susac syndrome. When the RNA was reverse transcribed, random hexamers were used with an input of roughly 0.5 to 1 ug. TCRdb reprocessed the immunoSEQ multiplex PCR reads with MiXCR, giving one entry per CDR3 protein. The sample comprises roughly 140,000 distinct CDR3 sequences, about 94% of which are singletons, and more than 0.2% rests with the top ten. Input material: CD8+ T cells from PBMCs. All receptors derive from a human donor with multiple sclerosis.

The chain is built from TRBV3-1 and TRBJ2-2; maybe TRBD1 (5 bases). The germline gives CDR1 LGHDT, CDR2 YNNKEL (reference sequence). The CDR3 runs to 15 residues. Trimming left V 4 bases short and J 4 bases short, with 13 bases between. The CDR3 reads CASSRLQASTGELFF. The CDR3, as DNA: TGTGCCAGCAGCCGGCTACAGGCTAGCACCGGGGAGCTGTTTTTT.

V and J are TRBV7-9 and TRBJ2-7; D tentatively fits TRBD1 or TRBD2 (5 bases each). The CDR3 is 12 residues long. With 5 bases removed from V and 3 bases from J, the gap between germline ends came to 8 bases. Germline V CDR1 and CDR2: SEHNR, FQNEAQ (reference sequence). In DNA form, the CDR3 reads TGTGCCAGCAGCGGGGGTGGCTACGAGCAGTACTTC. Protein sequence: CASSGGGYEQYF.

The chain couples TRBV29-1 to TRBJ2-3, with 14 positions matching TRBD2. The V and J ends lost 0 bases and 6 bases, in that order; junction bases with no gene match: 8. The CDR3 sequence is 17 residues long. The V gene's germline CDR1 is SQVTM and CDR2 ANQGSEA. CDR3 amino acids: CSVEDRGLAGALDTQYF. CDR3 bases: TGCAGCGTTGAAGATCGGGGACTAGCGGGGGCCCTGGATACGCAGTATTTT.

The CDR3 reads CASSLSGLSYGYTF. The CDR3 coding sequence is TGTGCCAGCAGTTTGTCCGGGCTTAGCTATGGCTACACCTTC. The rearrangement uses TRBV12-3 or TRBV12-4 and TRBJ1-2; D is unclear. The CDR3 has 14 amino acids. V was trimmed by 3 bases and J by 4 bases, leaving 12 bases between them.

The chain is built from TRBV5-1 and TRBJ2-1, with TRBD2 identical over 10 bases. Per the germline V gene, CDR1 is SGHRS and CDR2 is YFSETQ. J lost 12 bases, V lost 2 bases, and 14 bases had no gene match. This CDR3 is 16 amino acids long. The CDR3 sequence: CASSLPVSGGPTVQFF. CDR3 coding DNA: TGCGCCAGCAGCTTACCGGTTAGCGGGGGGCCTACTGTGCAGTTCTTC.

This chain joins TRBV30 and TRBJ2-3; 8 positions match TRBD2. The CDR3 spans 14 residues. V dropped 2 bases and J dropped 5; count of bases not matched to a gene: 6. Germline V gene sequence: CDR1 GTSNPN, CDR2 SVGIG (reference sequence). In DNA form, the CDR3 reads TGTGCCTGGAGTTCGGGGGGGGCTGGAGATACGCAGTATTTT. The encoded protein is CAWSSGGAGDTQYF.

CDR3 bases: TGCAGCGTTGTGGGCAGGGCTGGCTACACCTTC. This gives the protein CSVVGRAGYTF. The J gene is TRBJ1-2, the V gene TRBV29-1; the D gene is possibly TRBD1 (5 bases). Trimming stripped 4 bases from V and 7 bases from J, with 10 bases between. The CDR3 has 11 amino acids. Germline V gene sequence: CDR1 SQVTM, CDR2 ANQGSEA. The complete variable domain, with remaining parts taken from reference TRBV29-1 and TRBJ1-2, reads SAVISQKPSRDICQRGTSLTIQCQVDSQVTMMFWYRQQPGQSLTLIATANQGSEATYESGFVIDKFPISRPNLTFSTLTVSNMSPEDSSIYLCSVVGRAGYTFGSGTRLTVV.

This clonotype was seen once. The rearrangement uses TRBV12-3 or TRBV12-4 and TRBJ1-5; 11 bases map to TRBD1. The V segment lost 6 bases and the J segment 10 bases; nucleotides outside the gene matches: 11. CDR3 size: 15 residues. The CDR3 reads CASRNGDRGAEPQHF. CDR3 in DNA: TGTGCCAGCAGAAACGGGGACAGGGGGGCCGAACCCCAGCATTTT.

This clonotype was seen a single time. V usage is TRBV10-2 and J usage is TRBJ2-5; D is possibly TRBD1 (6 bases). Germline loops: CDR1 WSHSY, CDR2 SAAADI. CDR3 size: 17 residues. The V gene lost 3 bases and the J gene lost 2 bases, with 19 bases spanning the gap. CDR3 sequence reads: CASSDRAISGAQETQYF. DNA of the CDR3: TGCGCCAGCAGTGACCGGGCCATCTCAGGGGCACAAGAGACCCAGTACTTC.

V gene TRBV29-1 combines with J gene TRBJ2-2; TRBD2 matches at 11 bases. The trim removed 7 bases at V and 3 bases at J, leaving 7 bases unmatched. CDR3 length: 15 amino acids. Germline CDR1 reads SQVTM; CDR2 reads ANQGSEA. For the CDR3, the DNA is TGCAGCGCTGATAGCGGGGGGGCCGACACCGGGGAGCTGTTTTTT. Residues: CSADSGGADTGELFF.

This chain uses TRBV15 with TRBJ2-7, with TRBD2 as a possible D gene (6 bases). CDR3 length equals 12 residues. V lost 5 bases and J lost 6, with 11 bases in between. Germline values: CDR1 LNHNV, CDR2 YYDKDF (reference sequence). CDR3 coding DNA: TGTGCCACCAGCCGGGGGAGTAGCGAGCAGTACTTC. It is translated as CATSRGSSEQYF. Full variable domain (missing parts from reference TRBV15 and TRBJ2-7): DAMVIQNPRYQVTQFGKPVTLSCSQTLNHNVMYWYQQKSSQAPKLLFHYYDKDFNNEADTPDNFQSRRPNTSFCFLDIRSPGLGDTAMYLCATSRGSSEQYFGPGTRLTVT.

The chain couples TRBV3-1 to TRBJ2-7; 11 bases map to TRBD1. Germline V gives CDR1 LGHDT, CDR2 YNNKEL (reference sequence). This CDR3 is 15 amino acids long. V trimming: 3 bases; J trimming: 5 bases; junction bases outside the gene matches: 6. CDR3 sequence: CASSHVGQGANEQYF. The CDR3 DNA sequence: TGTGCCAGCAGCCACGTTGGACAGGGGGCCAACGAGCAGTACTTC.

The CDR3 spells CSVEQRNTIYF. DNA for the CDR3: TGCAGCGTTGAACAGAGAAACACCATATATTTT. J is TRBJ1-3 and V is TRBV29-1; D uncertain. V lost 2 bases, J lost 5 bases, and 4 bases lay in between. This CDR3 has 11 residues. Germline V gene sequence: CDR1 SQVTM, CDR2 ANQGSEA.

The chain employs TRBV27 and TRBJ1-5, with TRBD1 matching over 7 bases. Germline loops: CDR1 MNHEY, CDR2 SMNVEV (reference sequence). The J segment lost 10 bases and the V segment lost 5 bases, leaving 14 bases of the junction unmatched. The CDR3 runs to 15 residues. The CDR3 DNA reads as TGTGCCAGCAGTCACCCCCGGGACAGTCAAGAACCCCAGCATTTT. Protein product: CASSHPRDSQEPQHF.

V and J are TRBV30 and TRBJ1-1; weak D call: TRBD1 (6 bases). Germline values: CDR1 GTSNPN, CDR2 SVGIG (reference sequence). V shed 3 bases and J shed 0 bases, with 20 bases lying between them. The CDR3 has 17 residues. CDR3 nucleotides: TGTGCCTGGAGGGGAACAGACGGGCAGGGGATGAACACTGAAGCTTTCTTT. Its translation: CAWRGTDGQGMNTEAFF.

The J gene is TRBJ1-1, the V gene TRBV4-1, with a possible D match to TRBD1 (6 bases). V was pared by 3 bases and J by 1 base, with 12 bases between. The V gene's germline CDR1 is MGHRA and CDR2 YSYEKL. This CDR3 region has 15 residues. CDR3 nucleotide sequence: TGCGCCAGCAGCCAGGCGGACAGTCCGAACACTGAAGCTTTCTTT. This sequence encodes CASSQADSPNTEAFF.

V and J are TRBV4-1 and TRBJ2-7, with 7 nucleotides matching TRBD2. V was clipped by 4 bases and J by 2 bases; unmatched bases: 14. The germline V gene has CDR1 MGHRA and CDR2 YSYEKL. The CDR3 sequence is 17 residues long. The CDR3 loop is CASSPTMGGEIPYEQYF. CDR3 nucleotide sequence: TGCGCCAGCAGCCCCACAATGGGGGGGGAAATCCCCTACGAGCAGTACTTC.

The CDR3 DNA follows: TGCGCCAGCAGCCTGGACAGGACGAGCTCTGGAAACACCATATATTTT. Residues: CASSLDRTSSGNTIYF. The rearrangement links TRBV4-3 to TRBJ1-3; 7 bases match TRBD1. The CDR3 is made up of 16 amino acids. The trim removed 4 bases at V and 0 bases at J, leaving 6 bases unmatched. Looked up from germline, CDR1 is LGHNA and CDR2 is YSLEER.

The rearrangement links TRBV24-1 to TRBJ2-1; D call uncertain. The CDR3 sequence is 11 residues long. Germline CDR1 and CDR2: KGHDR and SFDVKD. The V and J ends lost 9 bases and 8 bases respectively, with 10 bases between them. The CDR3 sequence is CATGTADEQFF. In DNA form, the CDR3 reads TGTGCCACCGGAACTGCGGATGAGCAGTTCTTC.